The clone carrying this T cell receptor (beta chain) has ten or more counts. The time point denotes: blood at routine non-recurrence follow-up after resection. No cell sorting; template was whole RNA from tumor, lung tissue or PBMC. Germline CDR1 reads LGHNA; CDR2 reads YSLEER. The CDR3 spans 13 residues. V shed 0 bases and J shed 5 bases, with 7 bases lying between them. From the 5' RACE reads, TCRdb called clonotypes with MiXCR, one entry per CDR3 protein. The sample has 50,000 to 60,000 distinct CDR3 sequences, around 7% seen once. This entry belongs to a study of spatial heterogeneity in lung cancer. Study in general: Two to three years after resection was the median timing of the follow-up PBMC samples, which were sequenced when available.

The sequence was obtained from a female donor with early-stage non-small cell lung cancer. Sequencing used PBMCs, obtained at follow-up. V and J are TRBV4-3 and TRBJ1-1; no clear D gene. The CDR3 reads CASSQEVLTEAFF. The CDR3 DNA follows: TGCGCCAGCAGCCAAGAGGTCCTTACTGAAGCTTTCTTT.